What follows are 18 T cell receptor beta chains derived from one specimen sequenced in a study of graft-versus-host responses after intestinal transplantation. Clones were read by immunoSEQ multiplex PCR, and TCRdb kept only the in-frame ones, dropping some. Here the sample spans about 82,000 clones, around 93% being singletons. No antigens are known for them. Sequenced here: unstimulated CD4+ T cells sorted from spleen or lymph node cells, sampled before transplant. The receptors were sampled from a human donor who was the organ donor for an intestinal transplant.

Concerning this clone itself: The same CDR3 arises from other DNA sequences in this sample as well. The chain combines TRBV13 with TRBJ1-3, with a tentative D call TRBD1 (6 bases). CDR1 is PRHDT and CDR2 is FYEKMQ in the germline V gene (reference sequence). Trimming stripped 2 bases from V and 0 bases from J, with 8 bases between. The CDR3 runs to 15 residues. As DNA, the CDR3 is TGTGCCAGCAGCTTAAGGGGACACTCTGGAAACACCATATATTTT. Translated, it gives CASSLRGHSGNTIYF.

The J gene is TRBJ2-3, the V gene TRBV6-1; the D gene is possibly TRBD1 (6 bases). Germline V gene data show CDR1 as MNHNS and CDR2 as SASEGT. This CDR3 comprises 14 residues. V was cut by 4 bases and J by 4 bases, with 12 bases left in between. The CDR3 coding sequence is TGTGCCAGCAGTGGACAGGCCCGAGCAGATACGCAGTATTTT. This codes for CASSGQARADTQYF.

This chain joins TRBV11-3 and TRBJ2-1, with 11 bases aligning to TRBD2. The CDR3 is 17 amino acids. The junction had 12 bases not matched to a gene; V was cut back by 5 bases and J by 6 bases. Looked up from germline, CDR1 is SGHNT and CDR2 is YENEEA. The CDR3 DNA is TGTGCCAGCAGCGTTAGCGGGGGGGCCCGGAAGACCAATGAGCAGTTCTTC. It specifies CASSVSGGARKTNEQFF.

The sample holds a few counts of this clone. The chain carries TRBV4-1 and TRBJ1-1, with D possibly matching TRBD1 (5 bases). With 1 base removed from V and 1 base from J, the gap between germline ends came to 13 bases. This CDR3 spans 16 amino acids. Per the germline V gene, CDR1 is MGHRA and CDR2 is YSYEKL. CDR3 nucleotides: TGCGCCAGCAGCCAAGCTGATGGACAAAGGAACACTGAAGCTTTCTTT. This sequence encodes CASSQADGQRNTEAFF.

This chain's CDR3 is CASSYSGAGANVLTF. In nucleotides, the CDR3 is TGTGCCAGCAGTTACTCAGGGGCCGGGGCCAACGTCCTGACTTTC. This chain uses TRBV6-6 with TRBJ2-6, with TRBD1 as a possible D gene (5 bases). Between the trimmed V and J ends, which lost 0 bases and 4 bases, there was a span of 7 bases. Germline V gene lookup returns CDR1 MNHNY and CDR2 SVGAGI (reference sequence). The CDR3 is 15 amino acids.

The table lists this clone with a few counts. The rearrangement links TRBV30 to TRBJ1-3, with a possible D match to TRBD1 (5 bases). This CDR3 is built from 14 residues. The V gene lost 0 bases and the J gene lost 3 bases, with 9 bases spanning the gap. Germline V CDR1 and CDR2: GTSNPN, SVGIG (reference sequence). DNA for the CDR3: TGTGCCTGGAGTGTCGGGGGGGATGGAAACACCATATATTTT. It encodes CAWSVGGDGNTIYF.

The chain links TRBV19 to TRBJ1-6; a possible D gene is TRBD1 (6 bases). CDR3 size: 16 residues. V lost 2 bases and J 7 bases, leaving 15 bases between the germline ends. Germline CDR1 and CDR2: LNHDA and SQIVND (reference sequence). The CDR3 sequence is CASSITLSRGNSPLHF. DNA for the CDR3: TGTGCCAGTAGTATAACGTTGAGCAGGGGAAATTCACCCCTCCACTTT.

The V gene is TRBV12-5, the J gene TRBJ2-2, with D maybe TRBD2 (6 bases). The V end lost 1 base, the J end lost 2 bases, and 11 bases lay between the germline ends. Germline loops: CDR1 LGHNT, CDR2 FRNRAP. The CDR3 loop spans 16 amino acids. This CDR3 is CASGLAGTPNTGELFF. The CDR3 DNA reads TGTGCTAGTGGTTTGGCCGGGACTCCCAACACCGGGGAGCTGTTTTTT.

The chain employs TRBV2 and TRBJ1-2, with D possibly TRBD1 on 5 matching bases. In germline, CDR1 is SNHLY, CDR2 FYNNEI. Trimming removed 2 bases at V and 8 bases at J, with 9 bases between. The CDR3 spans 12 residues. CDR3 sequence reads: CASSEQGYGYTF. CDR3 in DNA: TGTGCCAGCAGTGAACAGGGCTACGGCTACACCTTC. The full variable domain, with the rest looked up from reference TRBV2 and TRBJ1-2, is EPEVTQTPSHQVTQMGQEVILRCVPISNHLYFYWYRQILGQKVEFLVSFYNNEISEKSEIFDDQFSVERPDGSNFTLKIRSTKLEDSAMYFCASSEQGYGYTFGSGTRLTVV.

The chain carries TRBV10-3 and TRBJ1-2; TRBD1 agrees at 8 bases. Trimming removed 0 bases from V and 7 bases from J; junction bases left unmatched: 4. The CDR3 has 14 amino acids. Germline CDR1 ENHRY, CDR2 SYGVKD. The CDR3 loop reads CAISESDRVSGYTF. The CDR3 DNA follows: TGTGCCATCAGTGAGTCGGACAGGGTTAGTGGCTACACCTTC.

This rearrangement joins TRBV30 to TRBJ2-3; possibly TRBD2 for D (7 bases). CDR1 is GTSNPN and CDR2 is SVGIG in the germline V gene (reference sequence). The ends were cut back, 2 bases at V and 0 bases at J, with 9 bases in the middle. This CDR3 is built from 14 residues. CDR3 in DNA: TGTGCCTGGAGTACGGGGGGCAGCACAGATACGCAGTATTTT. This translates into CAWSTGGSTDTQYF.

The chain has TRBV5-1 and TRBJ2-3; 7 bases agree with TRBD1. CDR1 is SGHRS, CDR2 YFSETQ, per germline. After removal of 3 bases from V and 5 bases from J, the junction contained 6 bases not matched to a gene. This CDR3 region has 14 residues. Here the CDR3 DNA reads TGCGCCAGCAGCTCCATATCAGGGGGAGATACGCAGTATTTT. It codes for CASSSISGGDTQYF.

This clone was detected only once. The genes are TRBV4-1 and TRBJ2-2, with D hard to call. The germline V and J ends were trimmed by 1 base and 7 bases, with 4 bases remaining between them. The CDR3 spans 12 residues. CDR1 and CDR2 from the germline V gene are MGHRA and YSYEKL. This CDR3 reads CASSQVYGELFF. The CDR3 DNA follows: TGCGCCAGCAGCCAAGTCTACGGGGAGCTGTTTTTT.

This chain uses TRBV5-1 with TRBJ1-5; 8 positions match TRBD1. This CDR3 region has 16 residues. Germline loops: CDR1 SGHRS, CDR2 YFSETQ. Losses at the gene ends were 0 bases for V and 5 bases for J; bases not matched to a gene: 7. The CDR3 DNA reads as TGCGCCAGCAGCTTGGAGCCGACAGGGGCGCATCAGCCCCAGCATTTT. This sequence encodes CASSLEPTGAHQPQHF. The variable domain in full, with the rest retrieved from reference TRBV5-1 and TRBJ1-5, is KAGVTQTPRYLIKTRGQQVTLSCSPISGHRSVSWYQQTPGQGLQFLFEYFSETQRNKGNFPGRFSGRQFSNSRSEMNVSTLELGDSALYLCASSLEPTGAHQPQHFGDGTRLSIL.

The genes are TRBV6-1 and TRBJ1-1; maybe TRBD1 (6 bases). Per germline, CDR1 MNHNS and CDR2 SASEGT. V lost 11 bases and J lost 8, with 24 bases in between. CDR3 size: 14 residues. In DNA, the CDR3 is TGTGCCCTTCAATCTGTGAGGGGGGGCTCAGAAGCTTTCTTT. Encoded protein: CALQSVRGGSEAFF.

The genes are TRBV6-4 and TRBJ2-1; a weak D match, TRBD2 (6 bases). The CDR3 has 17 amino acids. The germline CDR1 and CDR2 sequences are MRHNA and SNTAGT. V was pared by 0 bases and J by 7 bases, with 19 bases between. For the CDR3, the DNA is TGTGCCAGCAGTGACTCGAATTATAGGGCGGGGTTAAATGAGCAGTTCTTC. This translates into CASSDSNYRAGLNEQFF.

V gene TRBV29-1 combines with J gene TRBJ2-4; 7 bases align to TRBD1. The CDR3 sequence is 11 residues long. V lost 6 bases and J lost 8; bases outside the gene matches: 4. Germline V gene sequence: CDR1 SQVTM, CDR2 ANQGSEA. The CDR3 region has the DNA TGCAGCGTCGGTGGACAGGACATTCAGTACTTC. The encoded protein is CSVGGQDIQYF. Looking up the rest from reference TRBV29-1 and TRBJ2-4 gives the full variable domain: SAVISQKPSRDICQRGTSLTIQCQVDSQVTMMFWYRQQPGQSLTLIATANQGSEATYESGFVIDKFPISRPNLTFSTLTVSNMSPEDSSIYLCSVGGQDIQYFGAGTRLSVL.

The chain uses TRBV7-6 and TRBJ2-1; 15 bases align to TRBD2. Germline loops: CDR1 SGHVS, CDR2 FNYEAQ. V gave up 5 bases and J gave up 4 bases; unmatched junction bases: 6. This CDR3 spans 17 amino acids. The CDR3, as DNA: TGTGCCAGCAGCCCGATAGGACTAGCGGGAGGGTACAATGAGCAGTTCTTC. Translation: CASSPIGLAGGYNEQFF.